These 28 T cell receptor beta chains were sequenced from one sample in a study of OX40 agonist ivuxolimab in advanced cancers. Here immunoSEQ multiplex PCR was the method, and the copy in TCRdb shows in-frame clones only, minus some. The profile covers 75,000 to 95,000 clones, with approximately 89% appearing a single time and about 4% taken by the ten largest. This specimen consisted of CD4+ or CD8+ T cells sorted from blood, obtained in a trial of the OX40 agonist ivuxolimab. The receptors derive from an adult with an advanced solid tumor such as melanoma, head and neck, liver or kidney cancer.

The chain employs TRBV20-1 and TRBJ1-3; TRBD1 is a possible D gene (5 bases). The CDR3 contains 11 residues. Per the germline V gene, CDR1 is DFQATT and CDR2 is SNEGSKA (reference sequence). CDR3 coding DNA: TGCGGGACCTACTCTGGAAACACCATATATTTT. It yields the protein CGTYSGNTIYF.

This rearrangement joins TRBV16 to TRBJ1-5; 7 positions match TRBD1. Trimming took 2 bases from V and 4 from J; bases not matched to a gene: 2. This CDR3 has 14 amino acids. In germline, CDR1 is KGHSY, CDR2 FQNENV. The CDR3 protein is CASSQVGQNQPQHF. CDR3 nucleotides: TGTGCCAGCAGCCAAGTGGGACAGAATCAGCCCCAGCATTTT.

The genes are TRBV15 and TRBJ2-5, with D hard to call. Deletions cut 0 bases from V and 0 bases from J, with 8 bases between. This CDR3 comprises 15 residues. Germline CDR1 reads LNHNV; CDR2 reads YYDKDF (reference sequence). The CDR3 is CATSRELRNQETQYF. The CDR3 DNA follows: TGTGCCACCAGCAGAGAACTCAGGAACCAAGAGACCCAGTACTTC.

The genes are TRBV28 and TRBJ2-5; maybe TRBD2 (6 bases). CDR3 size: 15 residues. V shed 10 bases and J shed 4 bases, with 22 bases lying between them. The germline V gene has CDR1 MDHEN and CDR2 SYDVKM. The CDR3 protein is CAIELRGSGRETQYF. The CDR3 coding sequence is TGTGCCATCGAGCTAAGAGGCTCCGGGAGAGAGACCCAGTACTTC.

Here the CDR3 reads CASSLFWAESEAFF. The CDR3 DNA follows: TGTGCCAGCAGCTTGTTTTGGGCAGAGAGTGAAGCTTTCTTT. The rearrangement uses TRBV5-5 and TRBJ1-1; D unresolved. V lost 1 base and J 7 bases, leaving 14 bases between the germline ends. The CDR3 is 14 residues long. Germline values: CDR1 SGHKS, CDR2 YYEKEE (reference sequence). The full variable domain, rest sourced from reference TRBV5-5 and TRBJ1-1, is DAGVTQSPTHLIKTRGQQVTLRCSPISGHKSVSWYQQVLGQGPQFIFQYYEKEERGRGNFPDRFSARQFPNYSSELNVNALLLGDSALYLCASSLFWAESEAFFGQGTRLTVV.

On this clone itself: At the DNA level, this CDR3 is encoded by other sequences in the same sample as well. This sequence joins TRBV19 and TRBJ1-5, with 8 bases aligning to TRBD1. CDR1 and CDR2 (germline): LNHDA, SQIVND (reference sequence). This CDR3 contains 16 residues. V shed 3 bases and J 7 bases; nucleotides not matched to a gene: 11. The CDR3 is CASSIPGQGARQPQHF. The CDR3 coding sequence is TGTGCCAGTAGTATCCCTGGGCAGGGGGCAAGGCAGCCCCAGCATTTT.

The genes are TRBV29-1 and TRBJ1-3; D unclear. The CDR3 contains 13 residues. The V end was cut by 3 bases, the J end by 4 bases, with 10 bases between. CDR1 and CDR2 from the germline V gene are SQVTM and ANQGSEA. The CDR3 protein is CSVDIPGGNTIYF. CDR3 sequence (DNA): TGCAGCGTTGATATTCCGGGAGGAAACACCATATATTTT.

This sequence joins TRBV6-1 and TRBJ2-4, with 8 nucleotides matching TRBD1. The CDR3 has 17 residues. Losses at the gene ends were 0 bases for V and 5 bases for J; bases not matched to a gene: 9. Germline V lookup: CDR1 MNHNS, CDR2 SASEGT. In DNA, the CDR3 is TGTGCCAGCAGTGAAGCGCTTGGGACAGGTCCCCAAAACATTCAGTACTTC. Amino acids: CASSEALGTGPQNIQYF.

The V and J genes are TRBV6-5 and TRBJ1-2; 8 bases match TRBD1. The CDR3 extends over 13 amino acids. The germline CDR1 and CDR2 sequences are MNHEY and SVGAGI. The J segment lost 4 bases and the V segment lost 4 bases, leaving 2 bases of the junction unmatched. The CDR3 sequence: CASSSGQGYGYTF. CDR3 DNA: TGTGCCAGCAGTTCCGGACAGGGCTATGGCTACACCTTC.

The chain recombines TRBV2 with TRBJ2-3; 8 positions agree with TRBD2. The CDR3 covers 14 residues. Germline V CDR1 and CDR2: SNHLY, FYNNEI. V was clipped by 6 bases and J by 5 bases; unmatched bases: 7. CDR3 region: CASSGGVAEDTQYF. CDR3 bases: TGTGCCAGCAGCGGGGGGGTAGCAGAAGATACGCAGTATTTT.

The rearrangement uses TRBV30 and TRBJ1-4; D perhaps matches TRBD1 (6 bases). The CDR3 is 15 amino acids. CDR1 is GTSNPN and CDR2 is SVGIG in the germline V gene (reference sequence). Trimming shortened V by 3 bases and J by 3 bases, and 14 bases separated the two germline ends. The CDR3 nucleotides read TGTGCCTGGAGCCTCCCACAGGGAGCTAATGAAAAACTGTTTTTT. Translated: CAWSLPQGANEKLFF.

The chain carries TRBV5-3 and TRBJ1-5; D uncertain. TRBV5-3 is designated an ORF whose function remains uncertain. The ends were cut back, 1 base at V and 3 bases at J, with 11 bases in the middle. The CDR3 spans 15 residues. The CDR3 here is CARSLYGEYNQPQHF. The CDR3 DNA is TGTGCCAGAAGCTTGTATGGGGAATACAATCAGCCCCAGCATTTT.

The CDR3 loop reads CASREGGGYSNQPQHF. The CDR3 DNA sequence: TGTGCCAGCAGGGAGGGTGGGGGATATAGCAATCAGCCCCAGCATTTT. This chain uses TRBV2 with TRBJ1-5; D perhaps matches TRBD1 (5 bases). Trimming removed 6 bases at V and 0 bases at J, with 15 bases between. Germline V gives CDR1 SNHLY, CDR2 FYNNEI. This CDR3 has 16 residues. Based on the CDR3 plus reference TRBV2 and TRBJ1-5, the full variable domain is EPEVTQTPSHQVTQMGQEVILRCVPISNHLYFYWYRQILGQKVEFLVSFYNNEISEKSEIFDDQFSVERPDGSNFTLKIRSTKLEDSAMYFCASREGGGYSNQPQHFGDGTRLSIL.

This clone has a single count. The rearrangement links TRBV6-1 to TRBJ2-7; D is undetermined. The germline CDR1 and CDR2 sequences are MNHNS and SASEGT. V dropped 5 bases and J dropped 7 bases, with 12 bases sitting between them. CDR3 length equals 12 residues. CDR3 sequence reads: CASSPTNVEQYF. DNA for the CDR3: TGTGCCAGCAGTCCCACCAACGTAGAGCAGTACTTC.

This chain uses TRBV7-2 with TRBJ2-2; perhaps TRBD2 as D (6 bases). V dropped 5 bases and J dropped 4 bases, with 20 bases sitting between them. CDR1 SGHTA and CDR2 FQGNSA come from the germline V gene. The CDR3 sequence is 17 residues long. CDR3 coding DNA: TGTGCCAGCAGCCCCCTGGGAATAGCGGAGGCCACCGGGGAGCTGTTTTTT. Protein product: CASSPLGIAEATGELFF.

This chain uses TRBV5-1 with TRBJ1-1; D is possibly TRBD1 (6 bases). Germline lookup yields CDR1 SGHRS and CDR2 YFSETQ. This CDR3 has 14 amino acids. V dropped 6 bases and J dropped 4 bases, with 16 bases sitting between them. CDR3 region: CASTLRGSGTEAFF. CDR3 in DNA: TGCGCCAGCACCCTGAGGGGGAGTGGCACTGAAGCTTTCTTT.

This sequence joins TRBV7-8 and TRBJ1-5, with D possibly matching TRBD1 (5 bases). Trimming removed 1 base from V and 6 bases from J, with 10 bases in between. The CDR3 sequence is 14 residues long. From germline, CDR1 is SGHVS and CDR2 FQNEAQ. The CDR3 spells CASSLGQGGQPQHF. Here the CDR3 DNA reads TGTGCCAGCAGCTTAGGTCAGGGTGGTCAGCCCCAGCATTTT.

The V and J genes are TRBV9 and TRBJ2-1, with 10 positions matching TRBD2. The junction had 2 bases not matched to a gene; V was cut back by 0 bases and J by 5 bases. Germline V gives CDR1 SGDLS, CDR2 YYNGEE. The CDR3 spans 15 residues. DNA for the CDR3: TGTGCCAGCAGCGTAGCTAGCGGGAGAGACAATGAGCAGTTCTTC. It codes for CASSVASGRDNEQFF.

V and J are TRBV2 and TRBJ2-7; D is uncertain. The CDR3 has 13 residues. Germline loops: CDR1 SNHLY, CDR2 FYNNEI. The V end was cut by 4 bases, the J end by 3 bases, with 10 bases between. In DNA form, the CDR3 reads TGTGCCAGCAGTGGTCTACTATACTACGAGCAGTACTTC. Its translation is CASSGLLYYEQYF.

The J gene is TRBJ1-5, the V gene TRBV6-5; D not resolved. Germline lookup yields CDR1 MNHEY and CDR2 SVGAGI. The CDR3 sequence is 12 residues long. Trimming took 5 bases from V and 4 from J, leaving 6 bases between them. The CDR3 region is CASSMSNQPQHF. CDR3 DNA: TGTGCCAGCAGTATGAGTAATCAGCCCCAGCATTTT.

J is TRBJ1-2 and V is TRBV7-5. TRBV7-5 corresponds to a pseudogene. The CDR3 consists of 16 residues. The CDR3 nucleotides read TGTGTCAGAAGCTTGTATCCGGGACCAAATAACTATGGCTACACCTTC. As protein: CVRSLYPGPNNYGYTF.

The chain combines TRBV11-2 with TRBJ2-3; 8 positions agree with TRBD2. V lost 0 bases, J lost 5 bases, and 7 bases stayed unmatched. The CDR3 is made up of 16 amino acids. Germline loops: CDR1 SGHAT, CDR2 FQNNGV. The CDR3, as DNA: TGTGCCAGCAGCTTAGATGGGACTAGTTCTTTAGATACGCAGTATTTT. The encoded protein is CASSLDGTSSLDTQYF.

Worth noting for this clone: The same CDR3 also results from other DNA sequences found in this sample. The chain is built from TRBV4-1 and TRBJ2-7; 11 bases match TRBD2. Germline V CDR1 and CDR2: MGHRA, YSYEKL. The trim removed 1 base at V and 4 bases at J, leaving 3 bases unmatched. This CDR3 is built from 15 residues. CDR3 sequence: CASSQGLAGRYEQYV. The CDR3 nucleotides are TGCGCCAGCAGCCAAGGACTAGCGGGAAGGTACGAGCAGTACGTC.

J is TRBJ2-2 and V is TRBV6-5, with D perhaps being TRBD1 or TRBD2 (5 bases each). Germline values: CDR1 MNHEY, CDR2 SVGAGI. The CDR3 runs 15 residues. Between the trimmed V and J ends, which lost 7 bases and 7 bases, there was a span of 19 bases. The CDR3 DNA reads TGTGCCAGCACTATGAATGGGGGTGCGGGCGGGGAGCTGTTTTTT. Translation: CASTMNGGAGGELFF.

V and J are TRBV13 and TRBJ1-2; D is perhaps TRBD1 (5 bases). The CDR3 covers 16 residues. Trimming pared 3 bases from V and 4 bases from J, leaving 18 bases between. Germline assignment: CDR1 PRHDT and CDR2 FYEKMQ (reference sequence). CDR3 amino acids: CASSFSREGTFYGYTF. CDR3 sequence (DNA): TGTGCCAGCAGCTTCTCCAGGGAGGGTACATTCTATGGCTACACCTTC. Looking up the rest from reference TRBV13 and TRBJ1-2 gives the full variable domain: AAGVIQSPRHLIKEKRETATLKCYPIPRHDTVYWYQQGPGQDPQFLISFYEKMQSDKGSIPDRFSAQQFSDYHSELNMSSLELGDSALYFCASSFSREGTFYGYTFGSGTRLTVV.

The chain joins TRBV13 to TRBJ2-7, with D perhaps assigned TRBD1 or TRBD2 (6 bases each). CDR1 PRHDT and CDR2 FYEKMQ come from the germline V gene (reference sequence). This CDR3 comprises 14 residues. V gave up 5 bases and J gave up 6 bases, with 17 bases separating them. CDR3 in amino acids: CASSHRRGLGEQYV. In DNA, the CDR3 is TGTGCCAGCAGCCATCGGAGGGGGTTAGGCGAGCAGTACGTC.

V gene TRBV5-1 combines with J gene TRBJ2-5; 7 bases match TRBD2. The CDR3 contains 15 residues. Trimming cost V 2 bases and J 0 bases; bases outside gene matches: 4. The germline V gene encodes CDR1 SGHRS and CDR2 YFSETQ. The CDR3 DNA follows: TGCGCCAGCAGCTTTAGGCTAGCGGACCAAGAGACCCAGTACTTC. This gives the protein CASSFRLADQETQYF. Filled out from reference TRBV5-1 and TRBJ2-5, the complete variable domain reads KAGVTQTPRYLIKTRGQQVTLSCSPISGHRSVSWYQQTPGQGLQFLFEYFSETQRNKGNFPGRFSGRQFSNSRSEMNVSTLELGDSALYLCASSFRLADQETQYFGPGTRLLVL.

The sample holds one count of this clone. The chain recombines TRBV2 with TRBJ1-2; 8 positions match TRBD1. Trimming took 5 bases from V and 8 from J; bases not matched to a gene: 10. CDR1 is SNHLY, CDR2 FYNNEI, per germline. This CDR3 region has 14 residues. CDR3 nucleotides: TGTGCCAGCAGTCTAGGCCGGACAGGGCAAGGCTACACCTTC. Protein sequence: CASSLGRTGQGYTF.